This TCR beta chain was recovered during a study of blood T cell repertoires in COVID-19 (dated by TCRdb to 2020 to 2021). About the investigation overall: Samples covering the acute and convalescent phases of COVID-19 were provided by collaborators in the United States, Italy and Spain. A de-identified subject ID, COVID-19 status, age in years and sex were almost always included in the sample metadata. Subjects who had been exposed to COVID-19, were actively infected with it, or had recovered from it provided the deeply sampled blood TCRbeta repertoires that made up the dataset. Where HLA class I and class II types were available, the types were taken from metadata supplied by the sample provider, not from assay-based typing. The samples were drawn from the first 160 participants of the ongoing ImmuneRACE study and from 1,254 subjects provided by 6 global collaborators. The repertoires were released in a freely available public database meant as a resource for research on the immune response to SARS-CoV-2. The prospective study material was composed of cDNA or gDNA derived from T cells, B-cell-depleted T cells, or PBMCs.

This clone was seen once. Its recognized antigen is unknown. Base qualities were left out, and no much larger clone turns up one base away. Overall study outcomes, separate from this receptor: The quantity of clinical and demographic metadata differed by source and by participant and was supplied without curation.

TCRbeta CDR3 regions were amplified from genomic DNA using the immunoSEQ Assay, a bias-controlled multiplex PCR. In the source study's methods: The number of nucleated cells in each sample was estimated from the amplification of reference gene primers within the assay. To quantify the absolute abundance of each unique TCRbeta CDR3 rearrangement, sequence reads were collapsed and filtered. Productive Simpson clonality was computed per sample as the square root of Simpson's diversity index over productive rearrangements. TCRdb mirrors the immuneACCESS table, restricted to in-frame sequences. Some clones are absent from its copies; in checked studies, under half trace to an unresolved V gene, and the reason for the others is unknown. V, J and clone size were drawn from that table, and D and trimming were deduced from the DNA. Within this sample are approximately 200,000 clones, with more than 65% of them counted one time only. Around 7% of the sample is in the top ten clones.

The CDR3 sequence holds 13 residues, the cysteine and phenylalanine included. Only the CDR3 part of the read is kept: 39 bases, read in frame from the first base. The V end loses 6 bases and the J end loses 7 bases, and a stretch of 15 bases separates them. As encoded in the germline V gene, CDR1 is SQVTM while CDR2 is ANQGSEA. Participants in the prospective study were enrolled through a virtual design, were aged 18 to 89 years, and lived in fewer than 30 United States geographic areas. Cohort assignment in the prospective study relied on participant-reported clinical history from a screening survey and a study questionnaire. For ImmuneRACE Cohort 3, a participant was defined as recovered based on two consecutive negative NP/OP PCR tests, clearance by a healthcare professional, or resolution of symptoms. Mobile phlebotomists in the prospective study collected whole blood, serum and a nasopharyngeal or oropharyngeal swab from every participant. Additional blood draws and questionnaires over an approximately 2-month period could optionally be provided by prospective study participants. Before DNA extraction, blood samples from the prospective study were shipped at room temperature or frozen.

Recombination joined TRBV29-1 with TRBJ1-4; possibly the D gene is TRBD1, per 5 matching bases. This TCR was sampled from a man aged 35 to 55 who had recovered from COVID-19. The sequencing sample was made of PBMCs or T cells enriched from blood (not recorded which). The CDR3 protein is CSVTQVGGEKLFF. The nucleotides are TGCAGCGTAACGCAGGTCGGGGGTGAAAAACTGTTTTTT.